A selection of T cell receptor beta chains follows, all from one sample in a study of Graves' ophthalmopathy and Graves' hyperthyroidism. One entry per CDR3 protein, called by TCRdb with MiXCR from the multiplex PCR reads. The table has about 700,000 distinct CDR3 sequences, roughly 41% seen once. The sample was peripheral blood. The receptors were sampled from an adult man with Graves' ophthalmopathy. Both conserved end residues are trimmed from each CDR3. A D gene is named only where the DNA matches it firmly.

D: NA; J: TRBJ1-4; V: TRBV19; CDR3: ASTEGQGSTNEKLF
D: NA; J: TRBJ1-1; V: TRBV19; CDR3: ASSIDRQRTEAF
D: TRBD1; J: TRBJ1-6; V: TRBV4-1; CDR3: ASSFRTGDSPLH
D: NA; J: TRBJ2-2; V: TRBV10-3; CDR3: AISESGRGELF
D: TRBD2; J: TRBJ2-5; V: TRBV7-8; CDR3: ASSGHGTSGGTQY
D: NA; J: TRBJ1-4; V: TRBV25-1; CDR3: ASSLGGNNEKLF
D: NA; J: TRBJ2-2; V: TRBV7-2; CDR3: ASSLMRLGGRGTGELF
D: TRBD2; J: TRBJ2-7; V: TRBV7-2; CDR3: AWSPGLAGEYEQY
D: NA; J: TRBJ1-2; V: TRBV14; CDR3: ASSQEGGGTGYT
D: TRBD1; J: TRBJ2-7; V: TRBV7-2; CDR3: ASSSGQGVEQY
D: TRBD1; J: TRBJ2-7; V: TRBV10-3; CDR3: AISYSVGTGRRSSAYEQY
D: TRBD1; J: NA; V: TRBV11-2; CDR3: ASSEGDRSSYEQY
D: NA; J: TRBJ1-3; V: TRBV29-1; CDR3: SPLGHPSGNTIY
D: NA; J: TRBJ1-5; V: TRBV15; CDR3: ATSSYGQEEH
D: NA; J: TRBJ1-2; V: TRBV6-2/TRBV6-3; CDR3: ASSYVQAVGGYT
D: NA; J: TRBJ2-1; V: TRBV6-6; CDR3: ATRFGNEQF
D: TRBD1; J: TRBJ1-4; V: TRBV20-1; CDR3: SARRGRPDEKLF
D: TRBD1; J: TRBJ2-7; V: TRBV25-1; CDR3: ASSDLAWTGYEQY
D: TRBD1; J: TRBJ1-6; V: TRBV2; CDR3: ASKGQGYNSPLH
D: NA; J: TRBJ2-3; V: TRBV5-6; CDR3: ASSPGRNTQY
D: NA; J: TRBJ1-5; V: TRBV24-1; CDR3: ATSDWTRWGVQH
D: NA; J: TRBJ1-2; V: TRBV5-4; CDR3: ASSLVGASYGYT
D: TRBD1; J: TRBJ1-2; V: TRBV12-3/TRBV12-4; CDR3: ASSSGTGSYGYT
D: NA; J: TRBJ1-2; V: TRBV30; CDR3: AWNRGDYGYT
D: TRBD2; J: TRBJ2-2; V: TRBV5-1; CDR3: ASSYGTSGGPTGELF
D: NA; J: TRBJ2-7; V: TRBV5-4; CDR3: ASSRGNAYEQY
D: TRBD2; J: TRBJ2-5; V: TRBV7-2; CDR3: ASSLGWGSGVQETQY
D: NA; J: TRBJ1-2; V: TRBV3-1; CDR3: ASSWTANSPEGYT
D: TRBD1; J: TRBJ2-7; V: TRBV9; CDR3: ASSGGWTGSYEQY
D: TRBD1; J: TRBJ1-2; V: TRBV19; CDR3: ASSSPPRGLDGYT
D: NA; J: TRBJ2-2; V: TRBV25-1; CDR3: ASTPTSSSTGELF
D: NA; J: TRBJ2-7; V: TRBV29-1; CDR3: SQDPGDYEQY
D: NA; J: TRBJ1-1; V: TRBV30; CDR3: AWSVTLNTEAF
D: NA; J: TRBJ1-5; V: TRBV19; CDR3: ASKMGGKPQH
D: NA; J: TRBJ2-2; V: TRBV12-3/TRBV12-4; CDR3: ASQIANTGELF
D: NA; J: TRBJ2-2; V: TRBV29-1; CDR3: SVQLGRDGELF